A single sample is the source of the 25 T cell receptor beta chains below, sequenced in a study of CD8+CD57+ T cells in acquired aplastic anemia. The template for TCR beta VDJ and CDR3 sequence profiling was genomic DNA. Each CDR3 protein gets one entry after TCRdb re-called the reads with MiXCR. The repertoire holds some 170,000 distinct CDR3 sequences, with about 45% as singletons. Patients chosen for sequencing had CD8+CD57+ cells that had expanded, as shown by flow cytometry. The sequencing sample was made of sorted CD4+, CD8+, or CD8+CD57+ T cells (not recorded which) from PBMCs. The source is a human donor with aplastic anemia.

This clonotype occurred many times. The J gene is TRBJ1-2, the V gene TRBV20-1; D perhaps matches TRBD1 (6 bases). Germline lookup yields CDR1 DFQATT and CDR2 SNEGSKA (reference sequence). The CDR3 runs to 14 residues. Trimming removed 2 bases at V and 3 bases at J, with 13 bases between. This CDR3 reads CSARSGGRDYGYTF. CDR3 DNA: TGCAGTGCTAGATCGGGGGGGCGCGACTATGGCTACACCTTC.

Ten or more counts support this clonotype. This chain uses TRBV5-1 with TRBJ2-4; D unclear. The CDR3 totals 13 residues. Between the trimmed V and J ends, which lost 4 bases and 6 bases, there was a span of 11 bases. Per germline, CDR1 SGHRS and CDR2 YFSETQ. This CDR3 reads CASSVEVGNIQYF. As DNA, the CDR3 is TGCGCCAGCAGCGTCGAAGTCGGAAACATTCAGTACTTC.

This clonotype was detected once. This sequence may be a read error, since a much larger clone differs from it by one base. The chain joins TRBV5-1 to TRBJ1-1; tentative D call: TRBD1 (5 bases). The CDR3 extends over 15 amino acids. Germline CDR1 SGHRS, CDR2 YFSETQ. The CDR3 bases are TGCGCCAGCGGCTTGGCCGACGTTCGGGGGGTTGAAGCTTTCTTT. This encodes CASGLADVRGVEAFF.

This clonotype was seen ten or more times. The chain employs TRBV5-1 and TRBJ1-1; 7 positions agree with TRBD1. Trimming cost V 3 bases and J 0 bases; bases outside gene matches: 11. CDR1 is SGHRS, CDR2 YFSETQ, per germline. The CDR3 runs to 17 residues. The CDR3 loop is CASSSGGLPNMNTEAFF. The CDR3 DNA reads TGCGCCAGCAGCTCAGGGGGATTGCCGAACATGAACACTGAAGCTTTCTTT.

The rearrangement uses TRBV6-2 or TRBV6-3 and TRBJ1-1; no clear D gene. V shed 4 bases and J shed 4 bases, with 10 bases lying between them. The CDR3 is 13 residues long. The germline CDR1 and CDR2 sequences are MNHEY and SVGEGT. The DNA for the CDR3 is TGTGCCAGCAGTTTCGACCGGCTCACTGAAGCTTTCTTT. It translates to CASSFDRLTEAFF.

This clonotype has at least ten counts. V usage is TRBV4-1 and J usage is TRBJ2-5; the D is unclear. The V end lost 1 base, the J end lost 3 bases, and 6 bases lay between the germline ends. Looked up from germline, CDR1 is MGHRA and CDR2 is YSYEKL. The CDR3 sequence is 13 residues long. CDR3 region: CASSQGAEETQYF. The CDR3 DNA is TGCGCCAGCAGCCAAGGCGCCGAAGAGACCCAGTACTTC.

The chain links TRBV7-8 to TRBJ1-5; 7 nucleotides align to TRBD1. The germline gives CDR1 SGHVS, CDR2 FQNEAQ. The CDR3 has 15 amino acids. Trimming at V came to 5 bases and at J to 7 bases, leaving 11 bases not matched to a gene. The CDR3 region is CASSLAGGRGQPQHF. The CDR3 coding sequence is TGTGCCAGCAGCCTGGCGGGGGGCAGGGGGCAGCCCCAGCATTTT.

In this sample, this clonotype turned up many times. This chain connects TRBV3-1 to TRBJ2-5; perhaps TRBD2 as D (5 bases). CDR3 length equals 15 residues. Germline assignment: CDR1 LGHDT and CDR2 YNNKEL (reference sequence). Trimming removed 3 bases at V and 0 bases at J, with 11 bases between. CDR3: CASSQEGLDQETQYF. As DNA, the CDR3 is TGTGCCAGCAGCCAGGAAGGACTTGACCAAGAGACCCAGTACTTC.

This clonotype turned up a few times. The gene calls are TRBV10-3 and TRBJ2-5; either TRBD1 or TRBD2 may supply D (5 bases each). Germline V gene lookup returns CDR1 ENHRY and CDR2 SYGVKD. Trimming shortened V by 0 bases and J by 2 bases, and 13 bases separated the two germline ends. This CDR3 comprises 16 residues. The CDR3 here is CAISESTGRSQETQYF. CDR3 coding DNA: TGTGCCATCAGTGAGTCGACGGGACGGTCGCAAGAGACCCAGTACTTC.

The table lists this clonotype with many counts. V gene TRBV2 combines with J gene TRBJ1-1, with D hard to call. Germline V gene data show CDR1 as SNHLY and CDR2 as FYNNEI. Between the trimmed V and J ends, which lost 1 base and 1 base, there was a span of 7 bases. The CDR3 consists of 14 residues. The CDR3 region is CASSEGPTNTEAFF. The CDR3 nucleotides are TGTGCCAGCAGTGAAGGACCGACGAACACTGAAGCTTTCTTT. The entire variable domain, with the rest obtained from reference TRBV2 and TRBJ1-1, is as follows: EPEVTQTPSHQVTQMGQEVILRCVPISNHLYFYWYRQILGQKVEFLVSFYNNEISEKSEIFDDQFSVERPDGSNFTLKIRSTKLEDSAMYFCASSEGPTNTEAFFGQGTRLTVV.

The chain uses TRBV2 and TRBJ2-3; D gene ambiguous. This CDR3 is built from 13 residues. Germline lookup yields CDR1 SNHLY and CDR2 FYNNEI. V was clipped by 3 bases and J by 8 bases, with 12 bases between them. The CDR3 sequence is CASSDALLGTQYF. DNA of the CDR3: TGTGCCAGCAGTGATGCGCTTCTTGGTACGCAGTATTTT.

This clonotype was seen a handful of times. The J gene is TRBJ1-1, the V gene TRBV14; weak D call: TRBD1 (5 bases). Germline V CDR1 and CDR2: SGHDN, FVKESK. The CDR3 contains 12 residues. V was pared by 3 bases and J by 4 bases, with 6 bases between. CDR3: CASSQRGTEAFF. Here the CDR3 DNA reads TGTGCCAGCAGCCAGAGGGGCACTGAAGCTTTCTTT.

CDR3 nucleotide sequence: TGTGCCACCAGTGATTTGGCGTCCGGAGGGGCGTTCTTC. Translating it yields CATSDLASGGAFF. The chain couples TRBV24-1 to TRBJ2-1, with D possibly being TRBD2 (6 bases). The ends were cut back, 0 bases at V and 15 bases at J, with 14 bases in the middle. The germline V gene has CDR1 KGHDR and CDR2 SFDVKD. The CDR3 has 13 residues.

This chain links TRBV19 with TRBJ2-7; 7 positions match TRBD1. CDR3 length: 14 amino acids. Trimming cost V 6 bases and J 2 bases; bases outside gene matches: 7. Germline loops: CDR1 LNHDA, CDR2 SQIVND (reference sequence). CDR3 sequence: CASSSRGYPYEQYF. The CDR3 nucleotides are TGTGCCAGTAGCTCCAGGGGGTACCCCTACGAGCAGTACTTC. The variable domain in full, with the rest retrieved from reference TRBV19 and TRBJ2-7, is DGGITQSPKYLFRKEGQNVTLSCEQNLNHDAMYWYRQDPGQGLRLIYYSQIVNDFQKGDIAEGYSVSREKKESFPLTVTSAQKNPTAFYLCASSSRGYPYEQYFGPGTRLTVT.

The genes are TRBV5-1 and TRBJ2-7; D unresolved. The end of the DNA aligns better with TRBJ2-1, so the J call may be wrong. This CDR3 region has 13 residues. The germline CDR1 and CDR2 sequences are SGHRS and YFSETQ. CDR3 DNA: TGCGCCAGCAGTGTAGGGATAGCCTACGAGCAGTTCTTC. As protein: CASSVGIAYEQFF.

This clonotype was picked up many times. CDR3 sequence (DNA): TGTGCCAGCCGGGGGGTAGGGTCCCTTAATTCACCCCTCCACTTT. Amino acid sequence: CASRGVGSLNSPLHF. This rearrangement joins TRBV6-1 to TRBJ1-6; tentatively, D is TRBD1 (5 bases). Trimming pared 8 bases from V and 6 bases from J, leaving 17 bases between. Germline CDR1 is MNHNS and CDR2 is SASEGT. The CDR3 spans 15 residues.

This clonotype was observed many times. The chain uses TRBV6-1 and TRBJ2-3; 10 nucleotides agree with TRBD1. The germline CDR1 and CDR2 sequences are MNHNS and SASEGT. V shed 6 bases and J 4 bases; nucleotides not matched to a gene: 10. The CDR3 has 16 amino acids. The CDR3 region is CASREHGTGEADTQYF. In nucleotides, the CDR3 is TGTGCCAGCAGAGAGCATGGGACAGGGGAGGCAGATACGCAGTATTTT.

This clonotype showed up many times. The chain employs TRBV5-4 and TRBJ2-3, with TRBD2 identical over 7 bases. This CDR3 contains 14 residues. Germline V gene sequence: CDR1 SGHNT, CDR2 YYREEE (reference sequence). V gave up 4 bases and J gave up 1 base; unmatched junction bases: 3. This CDR3 reads CASSRLAGTDTQYF. The CDR3 DNA sequence: TGTGCCAGCAGCCGACTAGCAGGCACAGATACGCAGTATTTT.

This clonotype was seen a handful of times. The V call is TRBV18, the J call TRBJ1-1; no definite D call. The CDR3 runs 13 residues. From germline, CDR1 is KGHSH and CDR2 LQKENI. V was clipped by 0 bases and J by 4 bases, with 6 bases between them. CDR3 region: CASSPPSRTEAFF. CDR3 bases: TGTGCCAGCTCACCACCGTCCCGCACTGAAGCTTTCTTT.

In this sample, this clonotype turned up a few times. The genes are TRBV7-6 and TRBJ1-1; possible D gene TRBD1, 6 bases. Trimming removed 4 bases from V and 5 bases from J, with 11 bases in between. This CDR3 comprises 13 residues. Germline V gene lookup returns CDR1 SGHVS and CDR2 FNYEAQ. The CDR3, as DNA: TGTGCCAGCAGCTCCGGAGGGGGAACTGAAGCTTTCTTT. Translating it yields CASSSGGGTEAFF. Full variable domain (outside the CDR3, taken from reference TRBV7-6 and TRBJ1-1): GAGVSQSPRYKVTKRGQDVALRCDPISGHVSLYWYRQALGQGPEFLTYFNYEAQQDKSGLPNDRFSAERPEGSISTLTIQRTEQRDSAMYRCASSSGGGTEAFFGQGTRLTVV.

This clonotype was counted at least ten times. The rearrangement links TRBV20-1 to TRBJ2-2, with TRBD2 matching 8 bases. V lost 6 bases to trimming and J lost 4 bases; unmatched junction nucleotides: 7. CDR1 is DFQATT and CDR2 is SNEGSKA in the germline V gene (reference sequence). This CDR3 has 14 residues. The CDR3 nucleotides are TGCAGTGCCACGGGACTAGGGGGCACCGGGGAGCTGTTTTTT. The encoded protein is CSATGLGGTGELFF.

CDR3 protein: CASTLWGSTNYEQYF. The CDR3 bases are TGTGCCAGCACCTTATGGGGCTCAACGAACTACGAGCAGTACTTC. The chain joins TRBV5-2 to TRBJ2-7; the table's D call of TRBD1 was not tested on the DNA. TRBV5-2 is a listed pseudogene. The CDR3 runs 15 residues.

The sample holds many counts of this clonotype. Here the CDR3 DNA reads TGTGCCAGCAGTTACGATGGTCTACTCGCTCCTTATTTT. It codes for CASSYDGLLAPYF. The chain joins TRBV6-2 or TRBV6-3 to TRBJ2-3; the D is unclear. V lost 2 bases and J 15 bases, leaving 18 bases between the germline ends. CDR3 length: 13 amino acids. CDR1 is MNHEY and CDR2 is SVGEGT in the germline V gene.

This clonotype has a count of ten or more. The chain's CDR3 is CASSLAGSNQPQHF. In nucleotides, the CDR3 is TGTGCCAGCAGTTTAGCCGGGAGCAATCAGCCCCAGCATTTT. The chain carries TRBV12-3 or TRBV12-4 and TRBJ1-5; no firm D call. The ends were cut back, 0 bases at V and 1 base at J, with 4 bases in the middle. The CDR3 length is 14 residues.

Only a few counts were recorded for this clonotype. The chain is built from TRBV5-2 and TRBJ2-6; whether TRBD1, the table's D call, matches the DNA was not checked. TRBV5-2 is assigned pseudogene status. CDR3 length: 19 residues. The CDR3 sequence: CASNPFGTGESSGANVLTF. CDR3 nucleotide sequence: TGTGCCAGCAATCCTTTCGGGACAGGGGAATCTTCTGGGGCCAACGTCCTGACTTTC.